Below are 20 T cell receptor beta chains sequenced from a single sample in a study of naive and memory T cell subsets. RNA was extracted from approximately 2.6 ml of whole blood of healthy adults. Alpha and beta constant region primers primed reverse transcription for blood and skin samples. TCRdb processed the 5' RACE reads anew with MiXCR; each CDR3 protein has one entry. This table has approximately 27,000 distinct CDR3 sequences, around 21% appearing once. Receptors were obtained from a female donor in good health.

This clonotype was found many times. The chain has TRBV20-1 and TRBJ2-1, with 11 positions matching TRBD2. Germline V lookup: CDR1 DFQATT, CDR2 SNEGSKA (reference sequence). This CDR3 contains 14 residues. J lost 10 bases, V lost 6 bases, and 11 bases had no gene match. CDR3 region: CSAPTSGTRGEQFF. In DNA, the CDR3 is TGCAGTGCGCCGACTAGCGGGACGAGAGGAGAGCAGTTCTTC.

The table lists this clonotype with a few counts. The chain is built from TRBV29-1 and TRBJ1-1; 7 positions agree with TRBD1. V shed 7 bases, J shed 4 bases, and the junction held 9 bases outside the gene matches. This CDR3 is 13 amino acids long. Germline V gene sequence: CDR1 SQVTM, CDR2 ANQGSEA. The CDR3 loop is CSAAGTVITEAFF. In DNA, the CDR3 is TGCAGCGCCGCCGGGACAGTCATCACTGAAGCTTTCTTT.

This chain uses TRBV29-1 with TRBJ2-1; D is undetermined. Trimming removed 3 bases at V and 5 bases at J, with 14 bases between. The V gene's germline CDR1 is SQVTM and CDR2 ANQGSEA. The CDR3 runs to 14 residues. The CDR3 DNA reads TGCAGCGTTGACCTTCATGCGGCAAACAATGAGCAGTTCTTC. This sequence encodes CSVDLHAANNEQFF.

In this sample, this clonotype turned up a few times. The chain joins TRBV6-5 to TRBJ2-3; D is perhaps TRBD2 (6 bases). V was pared by 6 bases and J by 0 bases, with 13 bases between. This CDR3 is built from 15 residues. Germline CDR1 and CDR2: MNHEY and SVGAGI. This chain's CDR3 is CASREPGTSTDTQYF. CDR3 coding DNA: TGTGCCAGCAGGGAGCCCGGGACTAGCACAGATACGCAGTATTTT.

The chain combines TRBV7-2 with TRBJ2-2, with TRBD2 identical over 10 bases. The CDR3 length is 15 residues. Unmatched junction bases numbered 5, after V lost 5 bases and J lost 5 bases. CDR1 SGHTA and CDR2 FQGNSA come from the germline V gene. The CDR3 protein is CASSPRTSGTGELFF. As DNA, the CDR3 is TGTGCCAGCAGCCCAAGGACTAGCGGTACCGGGGAGCTGTTTTTT.

This clonotype occurred many times. The chain joins TRBV29-1 to TRBJ1-1; D is unresolved. The germline V gene encodes CDR1 SQVTM and CDR2 ANQGSEA. Trimming left V 5 bases short and J 8 bases short, with 9 bases between. The CDR3 spans 10 residues. CDR3 residues: CSVSRQEAFF. The CDR3 DNA reads as TGCAGCGTTTCTCGGCAAGAAGCTTTCTTT.

The chain joins TRBV6-6 to TRBJ2-1, with 7 positions matching TRBD2. With 5 bases clipped from V and 8 bases from J, the junction kept 9 bases outside the gene matches. CDR3 size: 14 residues. CDR1 MNHNY and CDR2 SVGAGI come from the germline V gene (reference sequence). DNA of the CDR3: TGTGCCAGCAGTGACGAGGCGGGAGTGTATGAGCAGTTCTTC. This gives the protein CASSDEAGVYEQFF.

The chain uses TRBV6-5 and TRBJ1-1; D is unresolved. V was trimmed by 3 bases and J by 0 bases, leaving 8 bases between them. Germline V gene data show CDR1 as MNHEY and CDR2 as SVGAGI. The CDR3 is 14 residues long. CDR3 sequence reads: CASSYHFMNTEAFF. In DNA form, the CDR3 reads TGTGCCAGCAGTTATCACTTCATGAACACTGAAGCTTTCTTT.

This clonotype was counted at least ten times. The V call is TRBV29-1, the J call TRBJ2-5; TRBD1 or TRBD2 may be the D gene (5 bases each). The CDR3 consists of 14 residues. Trimming took 7 bases from V and 0 from J, leaving 15 bases between them. Germline V gene data show CDR1 as SQVTM and CDR2 as ANQGSEA. The CDR3 spells CSADLQGDQETQYF. The CDR3 region has the DNA TGCAGCGCGGACTTGCAGGGAGACCAAGAGACCCAGTACTTC.

This chain uses TRBV10-3 with TRBJ2-1; TRBD2 matches 12 bases. Trimming cost V 6 bases and J 8 bases; bases outside gene matches: 5. CDR3 length: 14 residues. Germline CDR1 and CDR2: ENHRY and SYGVKD. CDR3 DNA sequence: TGTGCCATCAGAGCGACTAGCGGGAGCGATGAGCAGTTCTTC. Amino acids: CAIRATSGSDEQFF.

The chain uses TRBV20-1 and TRBJ2-5; D is unresolved. The CDR3 is 14 amino acids. The ends were cut back, 1 base at V and 1 base at J, with 10 bases in the middle. Germline loops: CDR1 DFQATT, CDR2 SNEGSKA (reference sequence). The CDR3 is CSARASEPQETQYF. In DNA, the CDR3 is TGCAGTGCTAGAGCCTCAGAACCCCAAGAGACCCAGTACTTC.

The table lists this clonotype with many counts. CDR3 in amino acids: CSAQVGTVEQFF. Here the CDR3 DNA reads TGCAGTGCCCAGGTGGGGACAGTTGAGCAGTTCTTC. This chain links TRBV20-1 with TRBJ2-1, with 7 bases fitting TRBD1. Germline V CDR1 and CDR2: DFQATT, SNEGSKA (reference sequence). CDR3 size: 12 residues. The junction had 8 bases not matched to a gene; V was cut back by 6 bases and J by 9 bases.

The V and J genes are TRBV5-6 and TRBJ2-3; D unclear. Germline V gene lookup returns CDR1 SGHDT and CDR2 YYEEEE. The CDR3 is 13 amino acids. V was trimmed by 1 base and J by 3 bases, leaving 6 bases between them. The CDR3 DNA sequence: TGTGCCAGCAGCTTGTCCGGGACAGATACGCAGTATTTT. Encoded protein: CASSLSGTDTQYF.

The V gene is TRBV20-1, the J gene TRBJ2-2; the D is unclear. The V gene's germline CDR1 is DFQATT and CDR2 SNEGSKA (reference sequence). The V end was cut by 1 base, the J end by 5 bases, with 11 bases between. The CDR3 has 14 residues. CDR3 in amino acids: CSARGPSETGELFF. Here the CDR3 DNA reads TGCAGTGCTAGAGGGCCCTCCGAAACCGGGGAGCTGTTTTTT.

In this sample, this clonotype turned up a few times. The V and J genes are TRBV6-5 and TRBJ2-1, with 14 bases matching TRBD2. Losses at the gene ends were 0 bases for V and 5 bases for J; bases not matched to a gene: 6. The CDR3 sequence is 18 residues long. Germline V lookup: CDR1 MNHEY, CDR2 SVGAGI. CDR3 region: CASSYSGRLAGGDNEQFF. In DNA form, the CDR3 reads TGTGCCAGCAGTTACTCTGGTCGACTAGCGGGGGGGGACAATGAGCAGTTCTTC.

This clonotype is medium-sized within its sample. The CDR3 DNA follows: TGTGCCAGCAGTGAAGCGGATTTGGAGTACTTC. Translated, it gives CASSEADLEYF. This chain uses TRBV6-1 with TRBJ2-7, with D unclear. The V gene's germline CDR1 is MNHNS and CDR2 SASEGT. CDR3 length equals 11 residues. The V end lost 0 bases, the J end lost 11 bases, and 8 bases lay between the germline ends.

This clonotype is medium-sized within its sample. The V call is TRBV5-1, the J call TRBJ2-3; 13 bases match TRBD2. Trimming took 4 bases from V and 3 from J; bases not matched to a gene: 14. CDR1 SGHRS and CDR2 YFSETQ come from the germline V gene. CDR3 length: 19 amino acids. The CDR3 DNA is TGCGCCAGCAGCCAAGACCCCCCCGGGACTAGCGGGAAGACAGATACGCAGTATTTT. Protein: CASSQDPPGTSGKTDTQYF.

By sample share, this clonotype is medium-sized (0.01 to 0.1%). The rearrangement uses TRBV7-6 and TRBJ2-1; D perhaps matches TRBD2 (5 bases). V shed 5 bases and J shed 3 bases, with 14 bases lying between them. The CDR3 loop spans 15 amino acids. The germline CDR1 and CDR2 sequences are SGHVS and FNYEAQ. The CDR3 reads CASSRMSSGYNEQFF. In DNA form, the CDR3 reads TGTGCCAGCAGCCGTATGTCGAGCGGCTACAATGAGCAGTTCTTC. The full variable domain, its missing parts supplied by reference TRBV7-6 and TRBJ2-1, is GAGVSQSPRYKVTKRGQDVALRCDPISGHVSLYWYRQALGQGPEFLTYFNYEAQQDKSGLPNDRFSAERPEGSISTLTIQRTEQRDSAMYRCASSRMSSGYNEQFFGPGTRLTVL.

The chain couples TRBV20-1 to TRBJ2-1; D might be TRBD2 (6 bases). Trimming stripped 6 bases from V and 8 bases from J, with 17 bases between. The CDR3 runs 13 residues. Germline V gene sequence: CDR1 DFQATT, CDR2 SNEGSKA (reference sequence). This chain's CDR3 is CSASGLGNHEQFF. CDR3 DNA: TGCAGTGCATCGGGACTGGGGAATCATGAGCAGTTCTTC.

This clonotype was detected many times. This chain connects TRBV20-1 to TRBJ1-1; no firm D call. The CDR3 extends over 11 amino acids. Germline-derived CDR1 and CDR2 are DFQATT and SNEGSKA (reference sequence). Trimming stripped 5 bases from V and 6 bases from J, with 10 bases between. The CDR3 is CSAPRAAEAFF. DNA for the CDR3: TGCAGTGCTCCGCGAGCGGCTGAAGCTTTCTTT.